Detailed here is one T cell receptor beta chain. Participants' reported clinical history set cohort assignment. Two negative PCRs, clearance, or symptom resolution were required of recovered Cohort 3 donors. In the original workflow: Amplification with reference gene primers provided the estimates of nucleated cell counts. Assay used: immunoSEQ multiplex PCR; TCRdb lists only in-frame clones, some missing. That table gives V, J and clone size, and the DNA gave D and trimming. The sample lists a few hundred thousand clones; 75% to 90% were seen once. This sample was taken from a study of blood T cell repertoires in COVID-19. The CDR3 is 13 amino acids. V was clipped by 7 bases and J by 11 bases; unmatched bases: 12. The V gene's germline CDR1 is SNHLY and CDR2 FYNNEI.

This clonotype originated in a woman aged 45-65 years who had recovered from COVID-19. This sequence joins TRBV2 and TRBJ1-2; TRBD1 aligns across 8 bases. The sample comprised PBMCs or T cells enriched from blood (not recorded which). The CDR3: CASNGGQDFQYTF. CDR3 nucleotide sequence: TGTGCCAGCAACGGGGGACAGGATTTTCAATACACCTTC.